What follows are 20 T cell receptor beta chains derived from one specimen sequenced in a study of blood T cell repertoires in COVID-19. Method: immunoSEQ multiplex PCR; TCRdb's copy keeps in-frame clones and lacks some. The sample records 200,000 to 250,000 clones, approximately 83% being singletons. The source material was PBMCs or T cells enriched from blood (not recorded which). The origin of the receptors is a woman aged 60-75 years who had recovered from COVID-19.

This chain joins TRBV6-2 or TRBV6-3 and TRBJ2-1; tentatively, D is TRBD1 (6 bases). The CDR3 has 15 residues. V was clipped by 2 bases and J by 4 bases, with 12 bases between them. The V gene's germline CDR1 is MNHEY and CDR2 SVGEGT. Here the CDR3 DNA reads TGTGCCAGCAGTTACGGACAGTTACTATACAATGAGCAGTTCTTC. This sequence encodes CASSYGQLLYNEQFF.

This sequence joins TRBV2 and TRBJ2-1, with TRBD2 matching 8 bases. J was trimmed by 4 bases and V by 2 bases; bases with no gene match: 4. Germline-derived CDR1 and CDR2 are SNHLY and FYNNEI. This CDR3 region has 15 residues. CDR3 nucleotide sequence: TGTGCCAGCAGTGAATCACGGGGGGGATACAATGAGCAGTTCTTC. Protein: CASSESRGGYNEQFF.

The genes are TRBV10-3 and TRBJ2-3; 8 bases are shared with TRBD2. Germline-derived CDR1 and CDR2 are ENHRY and SYGVKD. Unmatched junction bases numbered 4, after V lost 8 bases and J lost 0 bases. The CDR3 totals 14 residues. The CDR3 spells CAISGGPSTDTQYF. CDR3 in DNA: TGTGCCATCTCGGGAGGGCCTAGCACAGATACGCAGTATTTT.

V and J are TRBV5-4 and TRBJ2-3, with 8 positions matching TRBD2. This CDR3 spans 17 amino acids. Germline lookup yields CDR1 SGHNT and CDR2 YYREEE (reference sequence). V lost 4 bases, J lost 2 bases, and 12 bases stayed unmatched. DNA of the CDR3: TGTGCCAGCAGCCCGCACACTAGCGGTGGGGCCACAGATACGCAGTATTTT. Translating it yields CASSPHTSGGATDTQYF.

This clone has just one count. This chain connects TRBV5-1 to TRBJ2-1; unclear D gene. The CDR3 runs to 13 residues. CDR1 is SGHRS, CDR2 YFSETQ, per germline. V lost 0 bases, J lost 7 bases, and 8 bases lay in between. The CDR3 DNA follows: TGCGCCAGCAGCTTGGCGTCCCGGAATGAGCAGTTCTTC. Translation: CASSLASRNEQFF.

CDR3 sequence reads: CAISESAGAPAGLALRWDEQFF. For the CDR3, the DNA is TGTGCCATCAGTGAGTCAGCAGGGGCCCCAGCCGGACTGGCTTTAAGGTGGGATGAGCAGTTCTTC. This chain uses TRBV10-3 with TRBJ2-1; a possible D gene is TRBD1 (6 bases). The germline V and J ends were trimmed by 0 bases and 8 bases, with 35 bases remaining between them. The germline V gene encodes CDR1 ENHRY and CDR2 SYGVKD. The CDR3 covers 22 residues.

This clone occurred a few times. The rearrangement uses TRBV12-3 or TRBV12-4 and TRBJ1-2, with D possibly matching TRBD1 (5 bases). V was clipped by 1 base and J by 8 bases, with 11 bases between them. This CDR3 has 13 residues. The CDR3 sequence: CASSLVAGEGYTF. CDR3 in DNA: TGTGCCAGCAGTTTAGTAGCGGGGGAGGGCTACACCTTC.

The chain employs TRBV27 and TRBJ1-4, with 7 bases that match TRBD1. This CDR3 has 15 residues. The V gene end was trimmed by 1 base and the J gene end by 5 bases; junction bases not matched to a gene: 4. Per the germline V gene, CDR1 is MNHEY and CDR2 is SMNVEV (reference sequence). CDR3 sequence reads: CASSLLGQKNEKLFF. CDR3 bases: TGTGCCAGCAGTTTATTGGGACAGAAGAATGAAAAACTGTTTTTT.

The V call is TRBV21-1, the J call TRBJ1-1; the tabulated D call, TRBD1, remains unverified against the DNA. TRBV21-1 is an annotated pseudogene. CDR3 length: 13 residues. CDR3 residues: CASPKGVNTEAFF. The CDR3 nucleotides read TGTGCCAGCCCGAAAGGGGTGAACACTGAAGCTTTCTTT.

This chain joins TRBV9 and TRBJ1-2, with TRBD1 identical over 8 bases. The germline V gene has CDR1 SGDLS and CDR2 YYNGEE. The CDR3 spans 16 residues. V lost 2 bases, J lost 5 bases, and 11 bases stayed unmatched. This CDR3 is CASSVAHRDRLYGYTF. The CDR3 DNA reads as TGTGCCAGCAGCGTTGCCCACCGGGACAGGTTGTATGGCTACACCTTC.

The sample holds a few counts of this clone. The V call is TRBV28, the J call TRBJ1-6, with D maybe TRBD1 (6 bases). Trimming stripped 4 bases from V and 5 bases from J, with 15 bases between. The germline V gene has CDR1 MDHEN and CDR2 SYDVKM. CDR3 size: 16 residues. CDR3 in DNA: TGTGCCAGCAGTTCACCAGGGGATACCAATAATTCACCCCTCCACTTT. Amino acids: CASSSPGDTNNSPLHF. The variable domain in full, completed from reference TRBV28 and TRBJ1-6, reads DVKVTQSSRYLVKRTGEKVFLECVQDMDHENMFWYRQDPGLGLRLIYFSYDVKMKEKGDIPEGYSVSREKKERFSLILESASTNQTSMYLCASSSPGDTNNSPLHFGNGTRLTVT.

The rearrangement joins TRBV18 to TRBJ1-2; D possibly corresponds to TRBD1 (6 bases). The CDR3 is 13 amino acids. Germline-derived CDR1 and CDR2 are KGHSH and LQKENI. Trimming took 2 bases from V and 5 from J, leaving 9 bases between them. CDR3 region: CASSPDRYYGYTF. CDR3 DNA sequence: TGTGCCAGCTCACCAGACAGGTATTATGGCTACACCTTC.

This clone appeared once. This chain joins TRBV3-1 (or the pseudogene TRBV3-2) and TRBJ1-1; possibly TRBD1 for D (6 bases). Trimming pared 3 bases from V and 4 bases from J, leaving 9 bases between. The germline V gene encodes CDR1 LGHDT and CDR2 YNNKEL (reference sequence). There are 13 residues in the CDR3. CDR3 DNA: TGTGCCAGCAGCCAGGGGGCGAGCACTGAAGCTTTCTTT. Encoded protein: CASSQGASTEAFF.

The chain carries TRBV6-2 or TRBV6-3 and TRBJ1-3, with unresolved D. V was clipped by 5 bases and J by 0 bases, with 5 bases between them. This CDR3 contains 13 residues. CDR1 MNHEY and CDR2 SVGEGT come from the germline V gene. As DNA, the CDR3 is TGTGCCAGCAGTCAATTCTCTGGAAACACCATATATTTT. It codes for CASSQFSGNTIYF.

The genes are TRBV19 and TRBJ1-5, with D possibly TRBD1 on 5 matching bases. Germline CDR1 LNHDA, CDR2 SQIVND (reference sequence). The CDR3 sequence is 13 residues long. V gave up 3 bases and J gave up 4 bases, with 7 bases separating them. DNA of the CDR3: TGTGCCAGTAGTATCAGGGTTAATCAGCCCCAGCATTTT. Amino acids: CASSIRVNQPQHF.

The gene calls are TRBV6-2 or TRBV6-3 and TRBJ1-1; a possible D gene is TRBD1 (5 bases). The CDR3 extends over 13 amino acids. V gave up 5 bases and J gave up 5 bases, with 12 bases separating them. Looked up from germline, CDR1 is MNHEY and CDR2 is SVGEGT. The CDR3 bases are TGTGCCAGCAGTGACCGCAGGGAAACTGAAGCTTTCTTT. This gives the protein CASSDRRETEAFF.

This rearrangement joins TRBV7-9 to TRBJ1-2, with 7 bases lining up with TRBD1. The CDR3 runs 15 residues. Germline values: CDR1 SEHNR, CDR2 FQNEAQ (reference sequence). Trimming cost V 3 bases and J 8 bases; bases outside gene matches: 12. The CDR3 is CASSFGIGTASGYTF. Written as DNA, the CDR3 is TGTGCCAGCAGCTTCGGAATCGGGACAGCTAGCGGCTACACCTTC.

The chain carries TRBV6-1 and TRBJ2-5, with 7 bases that match TRBD2. CDR1 is MNHNS, CDR2 SASEGT, per germline. The CDR3 runs to 15 residues. V lost 0 bases and J lost 4; bases outside the gene matches: 5. The CDR3 DNA reads as TGTGCCAGCAGTGAAGCCTGGACTAGAGGAGAGACCCAGTACTTC. Protein sequence: CASSEAWTRGETQYF.

This clone was seen a single time. The J gene is TRBJ1-5, the V gene TRBV19; D perhaps matches TRBD1 (6 bases). Trimming took 1 base from V and 4 from J, leaving 11 bases between them. Germline V gives CDR1 LNHDA, CDR2 SQIVND (reference sequence). The length of the CDR3 is 15 residues. The CDR3 DNA reads TGTGCCAGTAGTATAGGACAGGCCCTGAATCAGCCCCAGCATTTT. This encodes CASSIGQALNQPQHF.

The DNA of the CDR3 is TGTGCCAGCAGCTTAGAGGACAGGGGGTACACCTTC. This translates into CASSLEDRGYTF. The chain uses TRBV7-9 and TRBJ1-2; 10 bases match TRBD1. Per the germline V gene, CDR1 is SEHNR and CDR2 is FQNEAQ (reference sequence). With V trimmed by 1 base and J by 11 bases, 1 base remained unmatched. This CDR3 is 12 amino acids long.